Shown below are 20 T cell receptor beta chains from a single sample sequenced in a study of CD8+ T cells in alopecia areata. Sequencing templates came from extracted RNA that was reverse transcribed into cDNA. TCRdb keeps only in-frame clones here, not all; method: immunoSEQ multiplex PCR. The table has some 210,000 clones, about 60% seen once. The material was CD4+ T cells sorted from blood, obtained at week 0. These receptors all come from a human donor with alopecia areata.

The chain uses TRBV9 and TRBJ2-3; D could derive from TRBD1 or TRBD2 (5 bases each). Looked up from germline, CDR1 is SGDLS and CDR2 is YYNGEE. V was trimmed by 6 bases and J by 1 base, leaving 12 bases between them. The CDR3 extends over 14 amino acids. The CDR3 loop reads CASKSGRGTDTQYF. For the CDR3, the DNA is TGTGCCAGCAAGTCGGGGCGGGGCACAGATACGCAGTATTTT.

There are a few counts of this clone. V gene TRBV7-2 combines with J gene TRBJ2-3; maybe TRBD1 (5 bases). The germline V gene has CDR1 SGHTA and CDR2 FQGNSA. The CDR3 sequence is 13 residues long. Trimming took off 5 bases at V and 6 bases at J, with 12 bases between the two ends. CDR3 region: CASSVGWGDTQYF. The CDR3 nucleotides are TGTGCCAGCAGCGTGGGCTGGGGCGATACGCAGTATTTT.

This chain uses TRBV4-1 with TRBJ1-1, with a possible D match to TRBD1 (5 bases). The CDR3 consists of 17 residues. V gave up 6 bases and J gave up 0 bases, with 20 bases separating them. Germline assignment: CDR1 MGHRA and CDR2 YSYEKL. The CDR3 is CASRPSWGRRLNTEAFF. DNA for the CDR3: TGCGCCAGCAGACCAAGTTGGGGGAGAAGGTTGAACACTGAAGCTTTCTTT.

CDR3 sequence (DNA): TGTGCCAGCAGTTTCGACAGGCTTTCCTACGAGCAGTACTTC. It yields the protein CASSFDRLSYEQYF. The J gene is TRBJ2-7, the V gene TRBV27; D is perhaps TRBD1 (6 bases). The V gene lost 3 bases and the J gene lost 1 base, with 10 bases spanning the gap. Per germline, CDR1 MNHEY and CDR2 SMNVEV (reference sequence). The CDR3 is 14 residues long.

The J gene is TRBJ2-7, the V gene TRBV6-1; D might be TRBD1 (5 bases). CDR3 length equals 16 residues. The germline V and J ends were trimmed by 1 base and 0 bases, with 13 bases remaining between them. From germline, CDR1 is MNHNS and CDR2 SASEGT. The chain's CDR3 is CASSEGRADSSYEQYF. For the CDR3, the DNA is TGTGCCAGCAGTGAAGGGAGAGCAGACAGCTCCTACGAGCAGTACTTC.

CDR3 sequence reads: CASSLTLEAPHGYTF. The CDR3 DNA follows: TGTGCCAGCAGTCTCACCCTCGAGGCACCCCATGGCTACACCTTC. This sequence joins TRBV6-5 and TRBJ1-2; the D is unclear. CDR1 is MNHEY, CDR2 SVGAGI, per germline. This CDR3 contains 15 residues. V shed 5 bases and J shed 6 bases, with 19 bases lying between them.

This clone was counted a few times. The genes are TRBV7-8 and TRBJ2-2; no reliable D call. This CDR3 is built from 15 residues. Trimming took off 2 bases at V and 1 base at J, with 8 bases between the two ends. From germline, CDR1 is SGHVS and CDR2 FQNEAQ. The CDR3 region has the DNA TGTGCCAGCAGCTTAATGGCCATGAACACCGGGGAGCTGTTTTTT. This sequence encodes CASSLMAMNTGELFF.

With respect to this clone: The same CDR3 can be traced to other DNA sequences in this sample. The CDR3 nucleotides read TGTGCCTGGAGCCAAAGTGGAAACACCATATATTTT. Protein sequence: CAWSQSGNTIYF. The chain couples TRBV30 to TRBJ1-3; no firm D call. Trimming shortened V by 3 bases and J by 3 bases, and 6 bases separated the two germline ends. Germline-derived CDR1 and CDR2 are GTSNPN and SVGIG (reference sequence). This CDR3 is built from 12 residues.

The chain employs TRBV5-1 and TRBJ2-1; either TRBD1 or TRBD2 may supply D (6 bases each). Looked up from germline, CDR1 is SGHRS and CDR2 is YFSETQ. This CDR3 is built from 17 residues. V was pared by 4 bases and J by 3 bases, with 20 bases between. The CDR3 DNA reads TGCGCCAGCAGCCATGGAGGAGGGGGAGGTATCTACAATGAGCAGTTCTTC. It is translated as CASSHGGGGGIYNEQFF.

The rearrangement joins TRBV5-4 to TRBJ2-7, with unresolved D. The CDR3 is 15 amino acids. V was shortened by 6 bases and J by 5 bases, with 21 bases between the two germline ends. Germline CDR1 reads SGHNT; CDR2 reads YYREEE (reference sequence). Written as DNA, the CDR3 is TGTGCCAGCACCAACCCAGGTAGCACGAAAAACGAGCAGTACTTC. This sequence encodes CASTNPGSTKNEQYF.

The chain has TRBV15 and TRBJ2-1, with 9 positions matching TRBD2. V dropped 1 base and J dropped 6; count of bases not matched to a gene: 10. This CDR3 is built from 17 residues. Germline CDR1 is LNHNV and CDR2 is YYDKDF (reference sequence). CDR3 DNA: TGTGCCACCAGCAGAGGATGGACTAGCGAGGGGGCCAATGAGCAGTTCTTC. Amino acids: CATSRGWTSEGANEQFF. Full variable domain (outside the CDR3, taken from reference TRBV15 and TRBJ2-1): DAMVIQNPRYQVTQFGKPVTLSCSQTLNHNVMYWYQQKSSQAPKLLFHYYDKDFNNEADTPDNFQSRRPNTSFCFLDIRSPGLGDTAMYLCATSRGWTSEGANEQFFGPGTRLTVL.

CDR3 protein: CSVPHESNTQYF. In DNA form, the CDR3 reads TGCAGCGTCCCTCACGAATCGAATACGCAGTATTTT. J is TRBJ2-3 and V is TRBV29-1; no definite D call. Trimming shortened V by 6 bases and J by 7 bases, and 14 bases separated the two germline ends. The CDR3 runs 12 residues. Germline CDR1 is SQVTM and CDR2 is ANQGSEA.

The chain combines TRBV7-2 with TRBJ2-3, with 7 positions matching TRBD1. This CDR3 comprises 13 residues. Germline CDR1 is SGHTA and CDR2 is FQGNSA. V shed 5 bases and J 4 bases; nucleotides not matched to a gene: 3. CDR3 protein: CASSRQGPDTQYF. The DNA for the CDR3 is TGTGCCAGCAGCCGACAGGGACCAGATACGCAGTATTTT.

The CDR3 sequence is CAWSGQGAQPQHF. CDR3 DNA sequence: TGTGCCTGGAGTGGGCAGGGGGCTCAGCCCCAGCATTTT. The V gene is TRBV30, the J gene TRBJ1-5, with 8 bases aligning to TRBD1. V dropped 1 base and J dropped 6; count of bases not matched to a gene: 2. Germline CDR1 reads GTSNPN; CDR2 reads SVGIG (reference sequence). The CDR3 is 13 amino acids.

This chain links TRBV13 with TRBJ1-2, with TRBD1 identical over 8 bases. The CDR3 totals 12 residues. V shed 5 bases, J shed 8 bases, and the junction held 4 bases outside the gene matches. Germline loops: CDR1 PRHDT, CDR2 FYEKMQ (reference sequence). CDR3 amino acids: CASSNRGYGYTF. CDR3 bases: TGTGCCAGCAGCAACAGGGGGTACGGCTACACCTTC. Based on the CDR3 plus reference TRBV13 and TRBJ1-2, the full variable domain is AAGVIQSPRHLIKEKRETATLKCYPIPRHDTVYWYQQGPGQDPQFLISFYEKMQSDKGSIPDRFSAQQFSDYHSELNMSSLELGDSALYFCASSNRGYGYTFGSGTRLTVV.

J is TRBJ2-5 and V is TRBV14; no definite D call. Trimming took 0 bases from V and 1 from J, leaving 12 bases between them. This CDR3 has 16 amino acids. Per germline, CDR1 SGHDN and CDR2 FVKESK. The CDR3 sequence: CASSQDRRRTQETQYF. The CDR3 DNA is TGTGCCAGCAGCCAAGATCGTCGCAGGACCCAAGAGACCCAGTACTTC.

Only a few counts were recorded for this clone. The CDR3 DNA follows: TGCAGCGTTGAGGCAGGCACTAATGAAAAACTGTTTTTT. Translated: CSVEAGTNEKLFF. The V and J genes are TRBV29-1 and TRBJ1-4; D uncertain. The V gene's germline CDR1 is SQVTM and CDR2 ANQGSEA. V gave up 3 bases and J gave up 2 bases, with 7 bases separating them. The CDR3 is 13 residues long.

V is TRBV5-1 and J is TRBJ1-5, with D unclear. V was cut by 2 bases and J by 0 bases, with 9 bases left in between. The V gene's germline CDR1 is SGHRS and CDR2 YFSETQ. This CDR3 contains 15 residues. The CDR3 region has the DNA TGCGCCAGCAGCTTAGCGGGTGGTAGCAATCAGCCCCAGCATTTT. This translates into CASSLAGGSNQPQHF.

V is TRBV27 and J is TRBJ1-5; no clear D. This CDR3 is built from 15 residues. Germline V gene data show CDR1 as MNHEY and CDR2 as SMNVEV (reference sequence). Trimming stripped 0 bases from V and 1 base from J, with 7 bases between. The CDR3 nucleotides are TGTGCCAGCAGTTTATCGACGGGGAGCAATCAGCCCCAGCATTTT. Its protein is CASSLSTGSNQPQHF.

About this clone itself: Other nucleotide sequences in the sample specify the same CDR3. The J gene is TRBJ2-7, the V gene TRBV6-1; 7 bases map to TRBD1. The germline gives CDR1 MNHNS, CDR2 SASEGT. CDR3 length equals 13 residues. V lost 2 bases to trimming and J lost 2 bases; unmatched junction nucleotides: 0. CDR3 amino acids: CASSETGAYEQYF. CDR3 DNA sequence: TGTGCCAGCAGTGAAACAGGGGCCTACGAGCAGTACTTC.